These 9 T cell receptor beta chains came from one sample sequenced in a study of cytomegalovirus exposure and HLA in healthy donors (dated by TCRdb to about 2017). Library generation was performed with the immunoSEQ multiplex PCR assay. For the multiplex PCR, a mixture combining 60 forward primers for TCR Vbeta segments and 13 reverse primers for TCR Jbeta segments was used. Held by TCRdb, this immuneACCESS table contains in-frame sequences only and omits some clones. Under half of the omission traces to an unresolved V gene where checked; the cause of the rest is unknown. The sample table lists roughly 140,000 clones, around 78% of them with a count of one. Of the sample, 6.2% falls within the top ten clones. What was sequenced was PBMCs. All receptors derive from a woman aged 40 to 49 in good health and CMV-seropositive.

The gene calls are TRBV5-4 and TRBJ2-7; the D gene is possibly TRBD2 (5 bases). The V and J ends lost 0 bases and 0 bases respectively, with 13 bases between them. The CDR3 is 16 residues long. CDR1 SGHNT and CDR2 YYREEE come from the germline V gene (reference sequence). The DNA for the CDR3 is TGTGCCAGCAGCTTGGGAGGGCCGCTCAGCTCCTACGAGCAGTACTTC. It codes for CASSLGGPLSSYEQYF.

J is TRBJ1-2 and V is TRBV19; 7 bases map to TRBD1. After removal of 7 bases from V and 4 bases from J, the junction contained 12 bases not matched to a gene. CDR1 and CDR2 (germline): LNHDA, SQIVND (reference sequence). This CDR3 region has 15 residues. CDR3 loop: CASTAGTVSSYGYTF. For the CDR3, the DNA is TGTGCCAGTACCGCCGGGACAGTCTCTAGCTATGGCTACACCTTC.

The chain joins TRBV27 to TRBJ2-7, with a possible D match to TRBD2 (6 bases). This CDR3 contains 14 residues. V gave up 3 bases and J gave up 0 bases, with 9 bases separating them. Germline V CDR1 and CDR2: MNHEY, SMNVEV (reference sequence). The chain's CDR3 is CASSFSGPSYEQYF. CDR3 nucleotide sequence: TGTGCCAGCAGTTTTAGCGGTCCCTCCTACGAGCAGTACTTC.

The chain combines TRBV7-9 with TRBJ2-1; D not certain. Trimming took off 7 bases at V and 8 bases at J, with 9 bases between the two ends. Per germline, CDR1 SEHNR and CDR2 FQNEAQ (reference sequence). The CDR3 extends over 11 amino acids. The CDR3 bases are TGTGCCAGCATGGTCCGGGATGAGCAGTTCTTC. Translation: CASMVRDEQFF.

The chain recombines TRBV11-3 with TRBJ2-3; D may be TRBD1 (6 bases). This CDR3 is 15 amino acids long. Looked up from germline, CDR1 is SGHNT and CDR2 is YENEEA. V dropped 0 bases and J dropped 8 bases, with 15 bases sitting between them. Here the CDR3 DNA reads TGTGCCAGCAGCTTAGAGGGGGCCACGACGATTACGCAGTATTTT. Amino acid sequence: CASSLEGATTITQYF.

V gene TRBV27 combines with J gene TRBJ2-3; 8 bases are shared with TRBD1. The V gene's germline CDR1 is MNHEY and CDR2 SMNVEV (reference sequence). The CDR3 has 17 amino acids. The V gene end was trimmed by 5 bases and the J gene end by 1 base; junction bases not matched to a gene: 11. DNA of the CDR3: TGTGCCAGCAGTCACACACCCCAGGGGGCAGGCACAGATACGCAGTATTTT. It is translated as CASSHTPQGAGTDTQYF.

CDR3 DNA sequence: TGTGCCATCAGGCTATCGGGGGGCTCATCAGATACGCAGTATTTT. Its translation is CAIRLSGGSSDTQYF. The chain has TRBV10-3 and TRBJ2-3; TRBD2 might be the D (7 bases). V lost 6 bases, J lost 4 bases, and 17 bases lay in between. Germline V lookup: CDR1 ENHRY, CDR2 SYGVKD. The CDR3 covers 15 residues.

This clone was counted a single time. CDR3 coding DNA: TGTGCCAGCAGTTTTTTTAAGGCGGGTCGTAGGCTTGGCTACACCTTC. Protein sequence: CASSFFKAGRRLGYTF. The V call is TRBV28, the J call TRBJ1-2; D remains unclear. Germline CDR1 MDHEN, CDR2 SYDVKM. This CDR3 is built from 16 residues. Trimming stripped 3 bases from V and 7 bases from J, with 21 bases between.

The chain employs TRBV13 and TRBJ2-1; TRBD1 matches 11 bases. This CDR3 contains 15 residues. Looked up from germline, CDR1 is PRHDT and CDR2 is FYEKMQ (reference sequence). The J segment lost 5 bases and the V segment lost 5 bases, leaving 5 bases of the junction unmatched. The CDR3 DNA sequence: TGTGCCAGCAGCGACGGGGACAGGGGGGACAATGAGCAGTTCTTC. This gives the protein CASSDGDRGDNEQFF.